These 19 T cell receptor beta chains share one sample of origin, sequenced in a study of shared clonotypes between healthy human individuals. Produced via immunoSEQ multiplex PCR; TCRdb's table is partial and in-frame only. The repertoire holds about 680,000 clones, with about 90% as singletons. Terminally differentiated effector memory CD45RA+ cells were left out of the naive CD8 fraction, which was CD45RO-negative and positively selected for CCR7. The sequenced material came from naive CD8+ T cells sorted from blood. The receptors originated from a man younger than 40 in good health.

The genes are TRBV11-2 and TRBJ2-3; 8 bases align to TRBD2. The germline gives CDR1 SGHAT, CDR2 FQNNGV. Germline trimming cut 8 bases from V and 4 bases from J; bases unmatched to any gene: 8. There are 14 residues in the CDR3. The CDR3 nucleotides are TGTGCCAGCTTCGGGGGGGTATACTCAGATACGCAGTATTTT. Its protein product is CASFGGVYSDTQYF.

The CDR3, as DNA: TGTGCCAGCAGTTACGTTTGGGGTTCCGGGGAGCTGTTTTTT. Protein sequence: CASSYVWGSGELFF. The chain combines TRBV6-6 with TRBJ2-2; D not resolved. Germline V gene lookup returns CDR1 MNHNY and CDR2 SVGAGI (reference sequence). With 2 bases removed from V and 6 bases from J, the gap between germline ends came to 10 bases. The CDR3 consists of 14 residues.

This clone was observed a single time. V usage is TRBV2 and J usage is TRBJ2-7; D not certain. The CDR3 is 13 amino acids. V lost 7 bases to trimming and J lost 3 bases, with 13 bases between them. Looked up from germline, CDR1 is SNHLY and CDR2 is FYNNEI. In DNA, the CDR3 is TGTGCCAGCAAGGCACCAGATTTCTACGAGCAGTACTTC. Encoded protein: CASKAPDFYEQYF.

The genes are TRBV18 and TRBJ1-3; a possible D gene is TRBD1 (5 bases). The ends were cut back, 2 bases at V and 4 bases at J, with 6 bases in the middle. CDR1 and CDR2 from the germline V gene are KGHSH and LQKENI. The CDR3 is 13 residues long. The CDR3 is CASSPGDGNTIYF. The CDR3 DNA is TGTGCCAGCTCACCAGGGGACGGAAACACCATATATTTT.

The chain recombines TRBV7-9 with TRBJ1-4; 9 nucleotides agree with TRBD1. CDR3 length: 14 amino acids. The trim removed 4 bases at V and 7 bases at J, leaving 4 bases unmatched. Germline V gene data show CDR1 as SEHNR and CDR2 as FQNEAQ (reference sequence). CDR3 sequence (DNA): TGTGCCAGCAGCTCCGGGACAGGGACTGAAAAACTGTTTTTT. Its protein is CASSSGTGTEKLFF.

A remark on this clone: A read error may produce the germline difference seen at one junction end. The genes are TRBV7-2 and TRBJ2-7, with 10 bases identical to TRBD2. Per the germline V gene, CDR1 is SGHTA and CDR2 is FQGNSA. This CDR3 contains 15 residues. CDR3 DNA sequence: TGTGCCAGCAGCCTAGCGGGGGCCGGATCCTACGAGCAGTACTTC. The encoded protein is CASSLAGAGSYEQYF. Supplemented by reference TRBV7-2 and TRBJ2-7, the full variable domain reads GAGVSQSPSNKVTEKGKDVELRCDPISGHTALYWYRQSLGQGLEFLIYFQGNSAPDKSGLPSDRFSAERTGGSVSTLTIQRTQQEDSAVYLCASSLAGAGSYEQYFGPGTRLTVT.

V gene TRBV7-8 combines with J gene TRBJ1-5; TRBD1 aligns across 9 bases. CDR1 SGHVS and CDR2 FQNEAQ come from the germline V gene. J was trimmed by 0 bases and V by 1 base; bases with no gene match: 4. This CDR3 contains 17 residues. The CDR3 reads CASSLERTGDSNQPQHF. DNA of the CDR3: TGTGCCAGCAGCTTAGAAAGGACAGGGGATAGCAATCAGCCCCAGCATTTT.

CDR3 sequence: CASSEFPAGVVEEQFF. CDR3 bases: TGTGCCAGCAGTGAATTCCCAGCGGGAGTTGTAGAGGAGCAGTTCTTC. J is TRBJ2-1 and V is TRBV25-1, with 8 positions matching TRBD2. The V segment lost 1 base and the J segment 10 bases; nucleotides outside the gene matches: 12. The CDR3 runs to 16 residues. Germline assignment: CDR1 MGHDK and CDR2 SYGVNS.

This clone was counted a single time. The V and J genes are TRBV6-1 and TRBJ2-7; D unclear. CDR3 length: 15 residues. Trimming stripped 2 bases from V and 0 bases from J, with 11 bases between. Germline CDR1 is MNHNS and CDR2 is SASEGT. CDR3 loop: CASSEISKSSYEQYF. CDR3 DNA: TGTGCCAGCAGTGAAATTTCAAAAAGCTCCTACGAGCAGTACTTC.

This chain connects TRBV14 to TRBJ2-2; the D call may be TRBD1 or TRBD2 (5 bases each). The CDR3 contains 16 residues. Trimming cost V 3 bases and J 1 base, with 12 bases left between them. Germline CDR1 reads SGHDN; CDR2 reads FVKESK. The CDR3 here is CASSQGTAVNTGELFF. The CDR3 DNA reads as TGTGCCAGCAGCCAGGGGACCGCCGTGAACACCGGGGAGCTGTTTTTT.

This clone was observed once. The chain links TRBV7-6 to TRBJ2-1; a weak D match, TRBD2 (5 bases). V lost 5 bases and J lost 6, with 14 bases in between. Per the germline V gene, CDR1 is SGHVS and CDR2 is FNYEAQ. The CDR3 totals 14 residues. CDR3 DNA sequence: TGTGCCAGCAGCGATAGAGAACGGGGCAATGAGCAGTTCTTC. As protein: CASSDRERGNEQFF.

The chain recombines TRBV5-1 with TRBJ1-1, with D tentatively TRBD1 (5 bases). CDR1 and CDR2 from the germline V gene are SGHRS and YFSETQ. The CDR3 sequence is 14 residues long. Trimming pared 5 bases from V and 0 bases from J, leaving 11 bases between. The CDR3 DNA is TGCGCCAGCAGACCCCTGGGGCTGAACACTGAAGCTTTCTTT. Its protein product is CASRPLGLNTEAFF.

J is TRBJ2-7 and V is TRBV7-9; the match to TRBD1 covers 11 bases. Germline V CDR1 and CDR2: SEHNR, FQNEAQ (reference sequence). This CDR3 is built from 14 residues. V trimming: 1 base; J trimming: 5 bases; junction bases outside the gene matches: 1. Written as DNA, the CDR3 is TGTGCCAGCAGCTTAGGGACAGGGGGCCACGAGCAGTACTTC. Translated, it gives CASSLGTGGHEQYF.

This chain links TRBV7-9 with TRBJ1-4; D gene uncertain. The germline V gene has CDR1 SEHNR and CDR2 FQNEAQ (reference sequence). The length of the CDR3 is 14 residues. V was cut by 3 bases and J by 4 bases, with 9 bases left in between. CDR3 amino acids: CASSFVTGNEKLFF. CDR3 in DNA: TGTGCCAGCAGCTTTGTTACGGGTAATGAAAAACTGTTTTTT.

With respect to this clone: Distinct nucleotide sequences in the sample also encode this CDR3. This CDR3 reads CASSLSANYGYTF. DNA for the CDR3: TGTGCCAGCAGTTTATCGGCTAACTATGGCTACACCTTC. The genes are TRBV27 and TRBJ1-2; D not resolved. CDR1 and CDR2 (germline): MNHEY, SMNVEV (reference sequence). The CDR3 consists of 13 residues. The V end lost 0 bases, the J end lost 0 bases, and 2 bases lay between the germline ends.

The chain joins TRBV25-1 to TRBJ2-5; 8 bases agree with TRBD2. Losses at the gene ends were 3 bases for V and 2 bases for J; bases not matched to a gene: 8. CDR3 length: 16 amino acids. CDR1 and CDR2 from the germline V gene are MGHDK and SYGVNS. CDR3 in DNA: TGTGCCAGCAGTGACGGTGGCGGGAGGATTCAAGAGACCCAGTACTTC. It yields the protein CASSDGGGRIQETQYF.

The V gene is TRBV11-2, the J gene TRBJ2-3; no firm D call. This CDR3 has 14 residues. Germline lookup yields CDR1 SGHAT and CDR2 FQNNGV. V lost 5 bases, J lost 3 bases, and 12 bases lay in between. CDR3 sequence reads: CASSPEDQTDTQYF. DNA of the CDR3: TGTGCCAGCAGCCCCGAGGACCAGACAGATACGCAGTATTTT.

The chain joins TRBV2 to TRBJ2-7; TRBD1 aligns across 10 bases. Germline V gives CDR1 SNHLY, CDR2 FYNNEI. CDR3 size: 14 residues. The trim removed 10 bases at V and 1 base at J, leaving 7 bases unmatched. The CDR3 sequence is CAILPGQGSYEQYF. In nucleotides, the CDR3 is TGTGCCATTCTCCCGGGACAGGGGTCCTACGAGCAGTACTTC.

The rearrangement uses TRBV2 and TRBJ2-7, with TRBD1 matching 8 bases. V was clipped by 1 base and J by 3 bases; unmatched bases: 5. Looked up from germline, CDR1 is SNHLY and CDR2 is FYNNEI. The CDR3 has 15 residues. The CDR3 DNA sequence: TGTGCCAGCAGTGAAGTACGGACAGGGCACTACGAGCAGTACTTC. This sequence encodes CASSEVRTGHYEQYF.